The subject of this entry is one TCR beta chain. Its antigen specificity is not known. No much larger clone is present one base from it, and per-base qualities are unavailable. This sample was taken from a study of cytomegalovirus exposure and HLA in healthy donors (dated by TCRdb to between 2016 and 2019). Describing the broader study: According to an earlier analysis of several hundred of the donors, about 179 million T cells yielded 95 million to 140 million unique TCR beta sequences and approximately 300 Gb of sequence data. Donor age, sex, ethnicity and CMV serostatus were compiled together with the repertoire data. An early release that covered some 640 HLA-typed donors contained 250 to 350 gigabases of sequencing data and tens of millions of unique TCR sequences. A later analysis re-analyzed previously published TCR beta repertoires from about 600 donors and added high-resolution HLA genotyping to study TCR occurrence patterns. A later genetic analysis used genome-wide SNP genotypes for about 65% of the 666 donors, treating that subset as a discovery cohort. The aim of the study was to test whether cataloging public T cell receptors could identify signatures of past pathogen exposure. Rather than drawing on any new phenotypic data, the later analysis identified candidate immune exposures from TCR beta sequences and the way those sequences occurred across donors. All discovery cohort repertoires had been generated using a single sequencing platform. Typing coverage varied by locus: roughly 620-640 donors for A, B, C, DRB1 and DQB1; around 560 for DQA1; around 610 for DPA1; around 450 for DPB1. An earlier analysis of 587 of the donors used high-throughput TCR beta sequencing to judge whether each TCR beta V gene segment behaved as functional or pseudogenic. To predict cytomegalovirus infection status, the study brought together high-throughput TCR immunosequencing, statistical association of individual TCRs with disease status, and machine learning. A separate validation cohort of approximately 120 different subjects was used in addition to the approximately 610-subject first cohort. On average, 235,054 unique TCR beta nucleotide sequences were sequenced per donor among 300 to 500 genotyped donors of the cohort, with about 19% of those sequences being non-productive. The study used immunosequencing to profile the T cell repertoires of approximately 640 subjects and linked those repertoires to cytomegalovirus serostatus. HLA typing included class I and class II loci at four-digit resolution. The genetic ancestry cluster associated with self-reported Caucasian donors included around 76% of the approximately 400 genotyped donors. Several DR-DQ haplotypes were handled as single units for association and clustering, since linkage in the cohort was strong. Overall study outcomes, separate from this receptor: The cohort was sequenced for TCR beta chains only, and without alpha or paired-chain data the features that could be detected were limited. Immune exposure information for the cohort was limited to CMV serostatus. Presence/absence analyses assumed roughly uniform sequencing depth across donors, an assumption that may not hold. Because HLA typing was missing for some donors at each locus, association tests included only the typed subset. In a later genetic analysis, fewer N-insertions in productive TCRs were reported among donors in an Asian-associated ancestry cluster than the roughly 700-donor mean. Compared with equally common non-associated chains, HLA-associated TCR beta chains in a later analysis were more clonally expanded and had lower generation probabilities. In both the original and validation cohorts, the classifier was reported to diagnose cytomegalovirus status with high specificity and sensitivity. The earlier analysis of almost 600 of the donors excluded about 16 rarely observed V segments, including chromosome 9 orphons, because counts were too low. Most TCR sequences were observed very rarely across donors, whereas some public TCRs were present in many individuals. A further reported finding was that TCR beta sequences accurately predicted the HLA-A and HLA-B alleles for most subjects in the first cohort. A later analysis found that TCR association rates varied across HLA loci, with DRB1 alleles showing the most associated TCRs and HLA-C alleles the fewest. A cluster of highly shared sequence variants was judged likely to represent a technical artifact of the sequencing pipeline. In an earlier analysis of approximately 590 of the donors, most TCR beta V segments appeared in productive rearrangements about 90% or about 30% of the time, broadly matching IMGT annotations. A later analysis reported that several top co-occurrence clusters appeared linked to parvovirus B19, influenza, CMV and Epstein-Barr virus. When HLA alleles, especially DR and DQ, strongly co-occurred, attributing TCR associations to individual alleles was difficult. Correlated functional status among segregating V segments might reflect linkage disequilibrium, but an unknown experimental factor could not be ruled out. Three of the identified cytomegalovirus-associated TCR beta chains were confirmed in vitro to be specific for cytomegalovirus antigens. V-gene and J-gene trimming of TCR beta chains was associated with a missense DCLRE1C variant in a later genetic analysis, and the association was replicated in an independent cohort. A later analysis associated about 16,000 TCR beta sequences with specific HLA alleles at a false discovery rate of 0.05. The authors suggested that the approach could potentially be generalized to other disease states and immunological phenotypes. A later analysis found that most CMV-associated TCR beta chains appeared HLA-restricted, with HLA associations seemingly driven largely by CMV exposure. A total of 164 TCR beta chains were listed by the study as associated with cytomegalovirus.

Library creation used the immunoSEQ multiplex PCR assay. The multiplex PCR relied on a mix of 60 forward primers for TCR Vbeta segments and 13 reverse primers for TCR Jbeta segments. A multiplex PCR assay on genomic DNA amplified the CDR3 region of rearranged TCR beta genes. On the Illumina HiSeq System, the amplified TCR beta libraries were sequenced as 87-base-pair reads. As for how the authors treated the data: Across the roughly 700 repertoires, a later analysis counted some 81 million unique TCR beta chains, roughly 11 million of which were shared by at least two donors. A nearest-neighbor algorithm error-corrected the raw reads and collapsed the reads into unique sequences, merging closely related sequences to remove PCR and sequencing errors. To assign V, D and J gene segments, CDR3 sequences were aligned to IMGT reference sequences. For a sequence to be retained, at least a six-nucleotide match to both a V gene segment and a J gene segment was required. A rearrangement was called productive if the CDR3 had no stop codons and remained in frame with V and J, and every other rearrangement was called non-productive. CDR3 was defined according to IMGT convention as the region running from the second conserved V-encoded cysteine to the conserved J-encoded phenylalanine. The earlier analysis of 587 of the donors excluded sequences that lacked an unambiguous match to a single V gene segment. An earlier analysis of some 610 of the donors called V segments functional above 56.7% productive rearrangements and segregating when the between-donor standard deviation exceeded 5%. To diagnose cytomegalovirus status from the catalog of TCR beta chain sequences, a statistical classification framework was built. V and J gene assignment, in a later analysis, came from comparing TCR nucleotide sequences with IMGT/GENE-DB human TR gene sequences. The TCRdist pipeline was used in a later analysis to assign CDR3 sequences and most-parsimonious VDJ recombination scenarios. In a later analysis, every TCR beta chain was defined by the combination of its CDR3 amino acid sequence and its V-gene family, and reads without a unique V-gene family were dropped. As a way to deal with suspected cross-contamination and a sequencing artifact, a later analysis dropped hundreds of nucleotide sequences that were highly shared and had low generation probability. A later analysis calculated a clonal expansion index for each public chain from normalized within-repertoire ranks of inferred template counts. In a later analysis, generation probabilities were computed using a VDJ recombination model fitted to out-of-frame rearrangements, and the results were checked against IGoR. A later analysis scored TCR-TCR, TCR-HLA and TCR-CMV co-occurrence with hypergeometric tests, applying a repertoire-size bias correction to TCR pairs. A later analysis estimated false discovery rates by permuting HLA or CMV assignments 20 times. A later analysis grouped co-occurring TCRs with DBSCAN, adding TCRdist sequence similarity when clustering within HLA-allele-positive subsets. Co-occurrence clustering excluded repertoires with fewer than 30,000 or more than 120,000 public chains, plus five with anomalous nucleotide sharing. TCRdb took over this immuneACCESS table, retaining in-frame rearrangements with V and J assigned. Such tables are incomplete; in checked studies, under half of the missing clones stem from an unresolved V gene, and the remainder is unexplained. V, J and clone size derive from that table, while D and trimming were established from the DNA sequence. Recorded for this sample are approximately 160,000 clones; approximately 80% of them occurred a single time. Approximately 1.6% of the sample is in the top ten clones.

The cohort was made up of several hundred healthy bone marrow donors. At the time of sampling, every cohort member was nominally healthy, though immune exposures that went unrecorded were likely present. The donor was CMV seronegative and was included in the group of 352 seronegative cohort members. Each donor provided a peripheral blood sample, and peripheral blood mononuclear cells were used for TCR beta sequencing. The Qiagen DNeasy Blood Extraction Kit was used to extract genomic DNA from the blood cell samples. This sequence originates from a woman aged 30 to 39 in good health and CMV-seronegative. The sample consisted of PBMCs.

The DNA reads TGCGCCAGCAGCCCCAACAGGGGGCGCACTGAAGCTTTCTTT. Its coded protein is CASSPNRGRTEAFF. The rearrangement joined TRBV5-1 to TRBJ1-1, with 9 junctional bases fitting TRBD1. The CDR3 contains 14 residues, cysteine and phenylalanine counted. Of all the DNA, just the CDR3 is kept, 42 bases in frame from base 1. At the junction V is shortened by 4 bases and J by 4 bases; bases outside the gene matches: 5. For CDR1 and CDR2, the germline V gene lists SGHRS and YFSETQ.